The present entry profiles one T cell receptor beta chain with its context. Clones were read by immunoSEQ multiplex PCR, and TCRdb kept only the in-frame ones, dropping some. The table shows about 110,000 clones, with 92% occurring only once. This CDR3 has 15 residues. V was clipped by 0 bases and J by 1 base, with 10 bases between them. Germline CDR1 reads SGHNT; CDR2 reads YYREEE (reference sequence). The sample comes from a study of T cell changes during pregnancy in multiple sclerosis. This clonotype was obtained from a female donor with multiple sclerosis, enrolled in a pregnancy study. The sample consisted of peripheral blood, taken after pregnancy. This chain joins TRBV5-4 and TRBJ1-2; D uncertain. CDR3 sequence: CASSLVGGDNYGYTF. CDR3 sequence (DNA): TGTGCCAGCAGCTTGGTTGGCGGGGATAACTATGGCTACACCTTC.